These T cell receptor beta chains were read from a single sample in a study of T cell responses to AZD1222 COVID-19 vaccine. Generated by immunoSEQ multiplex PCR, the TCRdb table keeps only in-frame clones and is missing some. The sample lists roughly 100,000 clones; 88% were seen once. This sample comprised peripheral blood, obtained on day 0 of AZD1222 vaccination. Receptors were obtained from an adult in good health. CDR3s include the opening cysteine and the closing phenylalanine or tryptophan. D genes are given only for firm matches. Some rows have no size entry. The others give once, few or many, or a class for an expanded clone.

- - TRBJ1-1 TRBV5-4 TGTGCCAGCAGCTTGGCCCTTCAGACGAACACTGAAGCTTTCTTT CASSLALQTNTEAFF
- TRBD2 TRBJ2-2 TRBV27 TGTGCCAGCAGTTTATTCCCTAGCGGGACGAACACCGGGGAGCTGTTTTTT CASSLFPSGTNTGELFF
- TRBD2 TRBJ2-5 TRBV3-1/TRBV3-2 TGTGCCAGCAGCCCTCCGGGACTAGCGGGAGTGGAGACCCAGTACTTC CASSPPGLAGVETQYF
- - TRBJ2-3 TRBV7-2 TGTGCCAGCAGCCTTAACAAGGCAGATACGCAGTATTTT CASSLNKADTQYF
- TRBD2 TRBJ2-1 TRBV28 TGTGCCAGCAGCCCGACGAGCGGGGGAAAAGGGGAGCAGTTCTTC CASSPTSGGKGEQFF
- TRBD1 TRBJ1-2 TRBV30 TGTGCCTGTGGCCGGGACAGACCCTATGGCTACACCTTC CACGRDRPYGYTF
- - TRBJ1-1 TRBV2 TGTGCCAGCAGTGAAGCCGGAGGTATGATAGAAGCTTTCTTT CASSEAGGMIEAFF
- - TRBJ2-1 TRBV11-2 TGTGCCAGCAGCTTCGGGACGATCAATGAGCAGTTCTTC CASSFGTINEQFF
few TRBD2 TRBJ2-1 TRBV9 TGTGCCAGCAGCGTCACGGCGGGGGTACCCTACAATGAGCAGTTCTTC CASSVTAGVPYNEQFF
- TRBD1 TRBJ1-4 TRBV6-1 TGTGCCAGCAGTGGGACAGGTTGGGCAACTAATGAAAAACTGTTTTTT CASSGTGWATNEKLFF
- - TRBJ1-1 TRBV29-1 TGCAGCGTTCGAGGGGCCGGCAAGGCTTTCTTT CSVRGAGKAFF
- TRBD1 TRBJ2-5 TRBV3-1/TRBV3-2 TGTGCCATCCGACAGGGGACAATGGCCCAGTACTTC CAIRQGTMAQYF
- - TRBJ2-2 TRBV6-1 TGTGCCAGCAGTGATCCCCTAGGCCCCGGGGAGCTGTTTTTT CASSDPLGPGELFF
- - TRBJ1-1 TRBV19 TGTGCCAGTAGTCAACCAGGGCACGACACTGAAGCTTTCTTT CASSQPGHDTEAFF